The 14 T cell receptor beta chains in this list originate from one sample, sequenced in a study of shared clonotypes between healthy human individuals. Method: immunoSEQ multiplex PCR; TCRdb's copy keeps in-frame clones and lacks some. The table has millions of clones, 90% to 95% seen once. Source material: naive CD4+ T cells sorted from blood. Subset in this sample: CD45RA+ positively selected. The receptors derive from a man between 18 and 35 years old in good health.

This sequence joins TRBV9 and TRBJ2-6; either TRBD1 or TRBD2 may supply D (5 bases each). CDR1 and CDR2 (germline): SGDLS, YYNGEE. The CDR3 contains 17 residues. V was clipped by 1 base and J by 4 bases, with 15 bases between them. CDR3 amino acids: CASSVFDSGAGANVLTF. The CDR3 DNA follows: TGTGCCAGCAGCGTATTTGATTCCGGGGCCGGGGCCAACGTCCTGACTTTC.

Comments on this clone: In the same sample, other DNA sequences code for this CDR3. J is TRBJ2-4 and V is TRBV19, with 7 bases aligning to TRBD1. There are 12 residues in the CDR3. From germline, CDR1 is LNHDA and CDR2 SQIVND (reference sequence). The junction had 3 bases not matched to a gene; V was cut back by 5 bases and J by 8 bases. The CDR3 spells CASSVTGDIQYF. The CDR3 DNA follows: TGTGCCAGTAGTGTTACAGGGGACATTCAGTACTTC. The entire variable domain, with the rest obtained from reference TRBV19 and TRBJ2-4, is as follows: DGGITQSPKYLFRKEGQNVTLSCEQNLNHDAMYWYRQDPGQGLRLIYYSQIVNDFQKGDIAEGYSVSREKKESFPLTVTSAQKNPTAFYLCASSVTGDIQYFGAGTRLSVL.

The CDR3, as DNA: TGCGCCAGCAGCTTAGGACAGAACGTCAACTTGAACACTGAAGCTTTCTTT. The encoded protein is CASSLGQNVNLNTEAFF. The chain couples TRBV5-1 to TRBJ1-1, with D tentatively TRBD1 (6 bases). This CDR3 comprises 17 residues. The germline gives CDR1 SGHRS, CDR2 YFSETQ. The V end lost 2 bases, the J end lost 0 bases, and 17 bases lay between the germline ends.

The CDR3 DNA is TGCAGCGTTGAAGATAGCGGGGCGGGCAAAAGCCACGAGCAGTACTTC. The encoded protein is CSVEDSGAGKSHEQYF. The V call is TRBV29-1, the J call TRBJ2-7; 8 nucleotides line up with TRBD2. There are 16 residues in the CDR3. Germline lookup yields CDR1 SQVTM and CDR2 ANQGSEA. J gave up 5 bases and V 0 bases, and 12 bases lay outside the gene matches.

This clone has only one observation. The CDR3 loop is CASSLGGSWGEQYF. CDR3 in DNA: TGTGCCAGCAGCTTAGGAGGCTCCTGGGGAGAGCAGTACTTC. The rearrangement uses TRBV7-2 and TRBJ2-7; no clear D. The V end was cut by 1 base, the J end by 7 bases, with 14 bases between. Germline assignment: CDR1 SGHTA and CDR2 FQGNSA. The CDR3 spans 14 residues.

This chain joins TRBV5-1 and TRBJ1-6; D unresolved. V lost 4 bases and J lost 7, with 18 bases in between. Germline CDR1 is SGHRS and CDR2 is YFSETQ. The CDR3 runs 16 residues. CDR3 nucleotide sequence: TGCGCCAGCAGCCTAGCCGCCCCGGGCGAGAATTCACCCCTCCACTTT. Translating it yields CASSLAAPGENSPLHF.

The rearrangement joins TRBV6-6 to TRBJ2-2; D gene ambiguous. CDR3 size: 12 residues. Germline CDR1 MNHNY, CDR2 SVGAGI (reference sequence). The ends were cut back, 1 base at V and 6 bases at J, with 3 bases in the middle. The CDR3 sequence is CASSYFAGELFF. For the CDR3, the DNA is TGTGCCAGCAGTTACTTTGCCGGGGAGCTGTTTTTT.

CDR3 amino acids: CASSSLAGRAGELFF. CDR3 sequence (DNA): TGTGCCAGCAGCTCCCTAGCGGGGAGGGCCGGGGAGCTGTTTTTT. The chain joins TRBV13 to TRBJ2-2; 9 nucleotides match TRBD2. CDR3 length: 15 residues. Germline CDR1 reads PRHDT; CDR2 reads FYEKMQ (reference sequence). With V trimmed by 4 bases and J by 6 bases, 6 bases remained unmatched.

This clone has a single count. V is TRBV7-2 and J is TRBJ2-5; D gene ambiguous. The CDR3 sequence is 15 residues long. Deletions cut 6 bases from V and 1 base from J, with 15 bases between. The germline V gene encodes CDR1 SGHTA and CDR2 FQGNSA. CDR3 residues: CASRAEPSPQETQYF. The CDR3 bases are TGTGCCAGCAGGGCGGAACCCTCTCCCCAAGAGACCCAGTACTTC.

The genes are TRBV9 and TRBJ2-3; 8 bases align to TRBD2. Looked up from germline, CDR1 is SGDLS and CDR2 is YYNGEE. CDR3 size: 15 residues. V lost 3 bases to trimming and J lost 2 bases; unmatched junction nucleotides: 5. The CDR3: CASSALAGDTDTQYF. Here the CDR3 DNA reads TGTGCCAGCAGCGCCCTAGCGGGTGACACAGATACGCAGTATTTT.

This chain uses TRBV6-1 with TRBJ2-3; D is perhaps TRBD2 (5 bases). With 6 bases removed from V and 8 bases from J, the gap between germline ends came to 21 bases. CDR1 is MNHNS and CDR2 is SASEGT in the germline V gene. There are 15 residues in the CDR3. CDR3 nucleotide sequence: TGTGCCAGCAGGAAAGCGGAGCCTCTTCCAGTTACGCAGTATTTT. It translates to CASRKAEPLPVTQYF.

V usage is TRBV6-6 and J usage is TRBJ1-1; possible D gene TRBD1, 6 bases. Germline CDR1 reads MNHNY; CDR2 reads SVGAGI (reference sequence). V was trimmed by 7 bases and J by 10 bases, leaving 25 bases between them. The CDR3 loop spans 15 amino acids. The chain's CDR3 is CASNGADRGSHRAFF. For the CDR3, the DNA is TGTGCCAGCAATGGGGCGGACAGAGGCTCACATAGAGCTTTCTTT.

In regard to this clone: The same CDR3 arises from other DNA sequences in this sample as well. The chain employs TRBV28 and TRBJ1-4, with D possibly matching TRBD1 (5 bases). CDR3 size: 14 residues. Germline CDR1 and CDR2: MDHEN and SYDVKM. The germline V and J ends were trimmed by 7 bases and 8 bases, with 17 bases remaining between them. The CDR3 region has the DNA TGTGCCAGCATAACGGACGGAAAGGGGGAAAAACTGTTTTTT. Its protein product is CASITDGKGEKLFF.

The chain uses TRBV27 and TRBJ1-1; D possibly corresponds to TRBD1 (5 bases). In germline, CDR1 is MNHEY, CDR2 SMNVEV (reference sequence). The length of the CDR3 is 16 residues. V lost 6 bases and J 0 bases, leaving 17 bases between the germline ends. The CDR3 loop is CASRVWGNTLNTEAFF. The CDR3 DNA follows: TGTGCCAGCAGGGTATGGGGCAATACTTTGAACACTGAAGCTTTCTTT.